Listed below are T cell receptor beta chains from one sample, sequenced in a study of blood T cell repertoires in COVID-19. TCRdb keeps only in-frame clones here, not all; method: immunoSEQ multiplex PCR. This table has around 310,000 clones, 70% to 90% appearing once. Sequenced material: peripheral blood. The receptor source for this set is a woman aged 45 to 65 with active or convalescent COVID-19. Each CDR3 is given with its conserved first and last residue. D genes are given only for firm matches. The listing skips clone size in some rows; elsewhere it reads once, few, many or a size class.

d_gene: TRBD2
v_gene: TRBV5-4
abundance: .
j_gene: TRBJ2-5
CDR3aa: CASSSPWGGLAGEETQYF
CDR3nt: TGTGCCAGCAGCTCCCCCTGGGGGGGACTAGCGGGGGAAGAGACCCAGTACTTC

d_gene: TRBD1
v_gene: TRBV6-5
abundance: .
j_gene: TRBJ2-7
CDR3aa: CASSGPGQGAGEQYF
CDR3nt: TGTGCCAGCAGCGGCCCGGGACAGGGGGCGGGGGAGCAGTACTTC

d_gene: TRBD1
v_gene: TRBV7-9
abundance: once
j_gene: TRBJ1-1
CDR3aa: CASSLLMGQGENTEAFF
CDR3nt: TGTGCCAGCAGCTTGCTTATGGGACAGGGGGAGAACACTGAAGCTTTCTTT

d_gene: .
v_gene: TRBV5-5
abundance: .
j_gene: TRBJ1-1
CDR3aa: CASSLYGEPAFF
CDR3nt: TGTGCCAGCAGCTTGTATGGGGAGCCAGCTTTCTTT

d_gene: TRBD1
v_gene: TRBV11-2
abundance: .
j_gene: TRBJ2-4
CDR3aa: CASSLSGQAKNIQYF
CDR3nt: TGTGCCAGCAGCTTATCGGGACAGGCCAAAAACATTCAGTACTTC

d_gene: .
v_gene: TRBV6-5
abundance: .
j_gene: TRBJ1-5
CDR3aa: CASRKQGYQPQHF
CDR3nt: TGTGCCAGCAGGAAACAGGGTTATCAGCCCCAGCATTTT

d_gene: .
v_gene: TRBV27
abundance: .
j_gene: TRBJ2-5
CDR3aa: CASSLLSKVTQYF
CDR3nt: TGTGCCAGCAGTTTATTGTCTAAAGTGACCCAGTACTTC

d_gene: .
v_gene: TRBV9
abundance: .
j_gene: TRBJ1-5
CDR3aa: CASSVGSGINQPQHF
CDR3nt: TGTGCCAGCAGCGTAGGGTCGGGGATTAATCAGCCCCAGCATTTT

d_gene: TRBD2
v_gene: TRBV6-1
abundance: .
j_gene: TRBJ2-7
CDR3aa: CASSEARASGAYEQYF
CDR3nt: TGTGCCAGCAGTGAAGCGCGGGCTAGCGGGGCTTACGAGCAGTACTTC

d_gene: TRBD1
v_gene: TRBV4-3
abundance: .
j_gene: TRBJ1-5
CDR3aa: CASSLGTGGSQPQHF
CDR3nt: TGCGCCAGCAGCCTCGGAACAGGGGGAAGTCAGCCCCAGCATTTT

d_gene: .
v_gene: TRBV12-3/TRBV12-4
abundance: .
j_gene: TRBJ1-1
CDR3aa: CASILNTEAFF
CDR3nt: TGTGCCAGCATCTTGAACACTGAAGCTTTCTTT

d_gene: .
v_gene: TRBV29-1
abundance: .
j_gene: TRBJ2-2
CDR3aa: CSVAYGLLNTGELFF
CDR3nt: TGCAGCGTTGCTTATGGACTACTCAACACCGGGGAGCTGTTTTTT

d_gene: TRBD1
v_gene: TRBV30
abundance: .
j_gene: TRBJ1-4
CDR3aa: CAWSVMGTGNEKLFF
CDR3nt: TGTGCCTGGAGTGTAATGGGGACAGGGAATGAAAAACTGTTTTTT

d_gene: TRBD1
v_gene: TRBV6-5
abundance: .
j_gene: TRBJ1-1
CDR3aa: CASSSGTGWNTEAFF
CDR3nt: TGTGCCAGCAGTTCCGGGACAGGGTGGAACACTGAAGCTTTCTTT

d_gene: .
v_gene: TRBV6-4
abundance: .
j_gene: TRBJ2-5
CDR3aa: CASSAMREETTQETQYF
CDR3nt: TGTGCCAGCAGTGCTATGAGAGAGGAAACTACCCAAGAGACCCAGTACTTC

d_gene: .
v_gene: TRBV4-1
abundance: .
j_gene: TRBJ1-1
CDR3aa: CASSQEVRDTEAFF
CDR3nt: TGCGCCAGCAGCCAAGAGGTCAGGGACACTGAAGCTTTCTTT

d_gene: TRBD1
v_gene: TRBV28
abundance: .
j_gene: TRBJ1-1
CDR3aa: CASSRQTGTGDTEAFF
CDR3nt: TGTGCCAGCAGTCGTCAAACCGGGACAGGGGATACTGAAGCTTTCTTT

d_gene: TRBD1
v_gene: TRBV2
abundance: .
j_gene: TRBJ1-6
CDR3aa: CASGQGTASSYNSPLHF
CDR3nt: TGTGCCAGCGGACAGGGGACGGCGAGCTCCTATAATTCACCCCTCCACTTT

d_gene: TRBD1
v_gene: TRBV7-9
abundance: .
j_gene: TRBJ2-1
CDR3aa: CASSQALDRGLYNEQFF
CDR3nt: TGTGCCAGCAGCCAGGCCCTGGACAGGGGGTTGTACAATGAGCAGTTCTTC

d_gene: .
v_gene: TRBV19
abundance: .
j_gene: TRBJ1-5
CDR3aa: CASSIKQGSQPQHF
CDR3nt: TGTGCCAGTAGTATTAAGCAGGGGAGCCAGCCCCAGCATTTT

d_gene: TRBD2
v_gene: TRBV5-1
abundance: .
j_gene: TRBJ2-3
CDR3aa: CASSPPGLAGGRGTDTQYF
CDR3nt: TGCGCCAGCAGCCCACCGGGACTAGCGGGAGGGCGGGGCACAGATACGCAGTATTTT

d_gene: .
v_gene: TRBV28
abundance: .
j_gene: TRBJ1-5
CDR3aa: CASTLLGGGNQPQHF
CDR3nt: TGTGCCAGCACCCTTTTGGGGGGGGGCAATCAGCCCCAGCATTTT

d_gene: .
v_gene: TRBV4-3
abundance: once
j_gene: TRBJ2-3
CDR3aa: CASSQGPGDSTDTQYF
CDR3nt: TGCGCCAGCAGCCAAGGGCCAGGGGATAGCACAGATACGCAGTATTTT

d_gene: .
v_gene: TRBV7-3
abundance: .
j_gene: TRBJ1-2
CDR3aa: CASSLLSVLPGYTF
CDR3nt: TGTGCCAGCAGCCTCCTCTCAGTGTTACCCGGCTACACCTTC

d_gene: .
v_gene: TRBV29-1
abundance: .
j_gene: TRBJ2-1
CDR3aa: CSVRESSYNEQFF
CDR3nt: TGCAGCGTTCGGGAAAGCTCCTACAATGAGCAGTTCTTC

d_gene: TRBD1
v_gene: TRBV11-2
abundance: .
j_gene: TRBJ1-2
CDR3aa: CASSQKTGKYGYTF
CDR3nt: TGTGCCAGCAGCCAAAAGACAGGGAAATATGGCTACACCTTC

d_gene: .
v_gene: TRBV10-1
abundance: .
j_gene: TRBJ2-2
CDR3aa: CARGDLTGELFF
CDR3nt: TGCGCCAGGGGGGACTTAACCGGGGAGCTGTTTTTT

d_gene: .
v_gene: TRBV7-9
abundance: .
j_gene: TRBJ2-7
CDR3aa: CASSLVPTGQQYF
CDR3nt: TGTGCCAGCAGCTTAGTCCCCACAGGCCAGCAGTACTTC

d_gene: .
v_gene: TRBV12-5
abundance: .
j_gene: TRBJ2-2
CDR3aa: CASGRGGGSGELFF
CDR3nt: TGTGCTAGTGGTAGGGGAGGAGGGTCCGGGGAGCTGTTTTTT

d_gene: TRBD1
v_gene: TRBV23-1
abundance: .
j_gene: TRBJ2-2
CDR3aa: CASSQDRVNTGELFF
CDR3nt: TGCGCCAGCAGTCAAGACAGGGTAAACACCGGGGAGCTGTTTTTT

d_gene: .
v_gene: TRBV27
abundance: .
j_gene: TRBJ1-2
CDR3aa: CASSLSSVHGYTF
CDR3nt: TGTGCCAGCAGTTTATCGAGCGTTCATGGCTACACCTTC

d_gene: .
v_gene: TRBV11-1
abundance: .
j_gene: TRBJ2-1
CDR3aa: CASSLVWPLSYNEQFF
CDR3nt: TGTGCCAGCAGCTTAGTTTGGCCCCTCTCCTACAATGAGCAGTTCTTC

d_gene: .
v_gene: TRBV12-3/TRBV12-4
abundance: once
j_gene: TRBJ2-7
CDR3aa: CASSPGGGSEQYF
CDR3nt: TGTGCCAGCAGTCCGGGAGGGGGCAGCGAGCAGTACTTC

d_gene: .
v_gene: TRBV4-2
abundance: .
j_gene: TRBJ2-3
CDR3aa: CASSGRSSTDTQYF
CDR3nt: TGTGCCAGCAGCGGCAGATCTAGCACAGATACGCAGTATTTT

d_gene: .
v_gene: TRBV10-3
abundance: once
j_gene: TRBJ1-5
CDR3aa: CAISERTGEDQPQHF
CDR3nt: TGTGCCATCAGTGAGCGAACAGGTGAGGATCAGCCCCAGCATTTT

d_gene: .
v_gene: TRBV24-1
abundance: .
j_gene: TRBJ1-5
CDR3aa: CATALGGAGNQPQHF
CDR3nt: TGTGCCACCGCCTTGGGAGGGGCGGGCAATCAGCCCCAGCATTTT

d_gene: .
v_gene: TRBV5-5
abundance: .
j_gene: TRBJ1-1
CDR3aa: CASSLGEQGLTEAFF
CDR3nt: TGTGCCAGCAGCTTGGGGGAGCAGGGACTCACTGAAGCTTTCTTT

d_gene: .
v_gene: TRBV28
abundance: .
j_gene: TRBJ2-4
CDR3aa: CASSLVEGSRKAKNIQYF
CDR3nt: TGTGCCAGCAGTTTGGTGGAGGGTTCGCGAAAAGCCAAAAACATTCAGTACTTC

d_gene: TRBD2
v_gene: TRBV29-1
abundance: .
j_gene: TRBJ2-7
CDR3aa: CSVLGPGLAGYYEQYF
CDR3nt: TGCAGCGTTCTTGGGCCGGGACTAGCGGGATACTACGAGCAGTACTTC

d_gene: TRBD1
v_gene: TRBV30
abundance: .
j_gene: TRBJ1-3
CDR3aa: CAWHDRVESGNTIYF
CDR3nt: TGTGCCTGGCACGACAGGGTGGAATCTGGAAACACCATATATTTT

d_gene: .
v_gene: TRBV5-4
abundance: .
j_gene: TRBJ2-7
CDR3aa: CASSWEGVEQYF
CDR3nt: TGTGCCAGCAGCTGGGAAGGGGTCGAGCAGTACTTC

d_gene: TRBD1
v_gene: TRBV7-9
abundance: .
j_gene: TRBJ1-1
CDR3aa: CASSFGTGGSDTEAFF
CDR3nt: TGTGCCAGCAGCTTTGGGACAGGGGGCTCCGACACTGAAGCTTTCTTT

d_gene: .
v_gene: TRBV19
abundance: .
j_gene: TRBJ2-7
CDR3aa: CASTPSAGPYEQYF
CDR3nt: TGTGCCAGTACCCCCTCCGCGGGCCCCTACGAGCAGTACTTC

d_gene: TRBD2
v_gene: TRBV2
abundance: once
j_gene: TRBJ2-5
CDR3aa: CASRRAGGNQETQYF
CDR3nt: TGTGCCAGCAGACGAGCGGGGGGAAACCAAGAGACCCAGTACTTC

d_gene: .
v_gene: TRBV27
abundance: .
j_gene: TRBJ1-1
CDR3aa: CASRLSGGWTEAFF
CDR3nt: TGTGCCAGCAGATTATCAGGAGGTTGGACTGAAGCTTTCTTT

d_gene: .
v_gene: TRBV15
abundance: .
j_gene: TRBJ2-7
CDR3aa: CATSIDRFASYEQYF
CDR3nt: TGTGCCACCAGCATAGACAGGTTTGCCTCCTACGAGCAGTACTTC